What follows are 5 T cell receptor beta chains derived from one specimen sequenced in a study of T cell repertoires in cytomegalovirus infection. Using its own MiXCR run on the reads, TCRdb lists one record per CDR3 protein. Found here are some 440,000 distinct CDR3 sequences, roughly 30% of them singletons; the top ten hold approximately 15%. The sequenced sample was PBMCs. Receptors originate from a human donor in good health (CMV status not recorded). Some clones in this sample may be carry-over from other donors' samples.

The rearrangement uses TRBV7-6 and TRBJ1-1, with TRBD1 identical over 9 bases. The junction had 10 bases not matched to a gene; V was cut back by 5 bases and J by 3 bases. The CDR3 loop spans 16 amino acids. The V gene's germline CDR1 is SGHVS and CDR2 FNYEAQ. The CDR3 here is CASSRYLTGGDTEAFF. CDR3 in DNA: TGTGCCAGCAGCCGATACCTGACAGGGGGGGACACTGAAGCTTTCTTT.

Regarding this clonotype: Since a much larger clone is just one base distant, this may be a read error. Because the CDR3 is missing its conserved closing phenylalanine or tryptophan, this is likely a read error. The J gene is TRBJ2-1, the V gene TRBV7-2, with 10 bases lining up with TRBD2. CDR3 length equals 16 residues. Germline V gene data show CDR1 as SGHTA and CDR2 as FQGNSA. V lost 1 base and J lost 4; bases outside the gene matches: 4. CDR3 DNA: TGTGCCAGCAGCTTAGAAACTAGCGGGGCATACAATGAGCAGTTCTTA. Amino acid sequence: CASSLETSGAYNEQFL.

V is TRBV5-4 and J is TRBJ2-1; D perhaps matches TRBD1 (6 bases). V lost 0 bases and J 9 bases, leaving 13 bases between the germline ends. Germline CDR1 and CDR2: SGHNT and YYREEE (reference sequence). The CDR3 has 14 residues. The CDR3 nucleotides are TGTGCCAGCAGCTTGGGGGGGCAGGGTGGTGAGCAGTTCTTC. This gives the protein CASSLGGQGGEQFF. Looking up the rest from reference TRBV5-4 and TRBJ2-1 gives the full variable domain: ETGVTQSPTHLIKTRGQQVTLRCSSQSGHNTVSWYQQALGQGPQFIFQYYREEENGRGNFPPRFSGLQFPNYSSELNVNALELDDSALYLCASSLGGQGGEQFFGPGTRLTVL.

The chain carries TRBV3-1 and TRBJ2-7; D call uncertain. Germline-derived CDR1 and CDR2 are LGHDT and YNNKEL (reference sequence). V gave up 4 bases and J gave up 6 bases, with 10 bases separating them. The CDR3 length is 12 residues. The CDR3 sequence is CASSPSAREQYF. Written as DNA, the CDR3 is TGTGCCAGCAGCCCTTCAGCTCGCGAGCAGTACTTC.

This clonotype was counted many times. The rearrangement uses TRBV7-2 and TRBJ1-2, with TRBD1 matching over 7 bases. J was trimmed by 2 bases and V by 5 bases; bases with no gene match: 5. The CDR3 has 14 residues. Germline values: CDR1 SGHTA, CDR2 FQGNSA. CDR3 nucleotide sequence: TGTGCCAGCAGCCAGCAGGGACAGAACTATGGCTACACCTTC. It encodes CASSQQGQNYGYTF.